The 31 T cell receptor beta chains below come from one sample, sequenced in a study of T cells in Graves' hyperthyroidism and ophthalmopathy. Researchers took RNA transcripts and amplified the TCR beta CDR3 regions from them. First-round RT-PCR of the TCR CDR3 relied on the HTBI primer set. One entry per CDR3 protein, called by TCRdb with MiXCR from the multiplex PCR reads. The sample holds hundreds of thousands of distinct CDR3 sequences; 35% to 40% are singletons and the top ten take 7% to 10%. Sample: blood. The receptors were sampled from a young man with Graves' hyperthyroidism.

This chain joins TRBV5-6 and TRBJ1-5; TRBD1 agrees at 7 bases. This CDR3 is 15 amino acids long. Germline-derived CDR1 and CDR2 are SGHDT and YYEEEE. With 4 bases clipped from V and 8 bases from J, the junction kept 12 bases outside the gene matches. The CDR3: CASSDSTGPREPQHF. Written as DNA, the CDR3 is TGTGCCAGCAGCGACTCGACAGGGCCCCGGGAGCCCCAGCATTTT.

This clonotype was seen more than once but under ten times. The gene calls are TRBV11-2 and TRBJ2-7; 8 bases line up with TRBD1. Looked up from germline, CDR1 is SGHAT and CDR2 is FQNNGV. The CDR3 is 16 residues long. Trimming took 4 bases from V and 4 from J; bases not matched to a gene: 12. The CDR3 coding sequence is TGTGCCAGCAGCTCGATAAGACAGGGGCCGACATACGAGCAGTACTTC. It specifies CASSSIRQGPTYEQYF.

This rearrangement joins TRBV2 to TRBJ1-2, with D possibly matching TRBD1 (6 bases). Trimming removed 6 bases at V and 3 bases at J, with 26 bases between. The CDR3 is 18 amino acids. Germline V gives CDR1 SNHLY, CDR2 FYNNEI. CDR3: CASSLRGDNRAVDYGYTF. CDR3 nucleotides: TGTGCCAGCAGCTTGCGAGGGGATAACAGGGCAGTCGACTATGGCTACACCTTC.

This clonotype was counted a few times. The chain links TRBV27 to TRBJ2-5, with TRBD1 identical over 7 bases. With 6 bases clipped from V and 4 bases from J, the junction kept 8 bases outside the gene matches. The CDR3 totals 14 residues. Germline CDR1 reads MNHEY; CDR2 reads SMNVEV (reference sequence). The CDR3 region has the DNA TGTGCCAGCAGCAGACCGGGACAGAGAGAGACCCAGTACTTC. As protein: CASSRPGQRETQYF.

This clonotype was recorded many times. The chain employs TRBV9 and TRBJ2-7, with TRBD2 identical over 8 bases. Germline V gene lookup returns CDR1 SGDLS and CDR2 YYNGEE. J was trimmed by 6 bases and V by 9 bases; bases with no gene match: 11. This CDR3 is 13 amino acids long. The CDR3 loop reads CANPGAGGGEQYF. The CDR3 nucleotides read TGTGCCAACCCAGGGGCGGGGGGCGGCGAGCAGTACTTC.

This rearrangement joins TRBV19 to TRBJ2-5, with 14 bases matching TRBD2. The junction had 9 bases not matched to a gene; V was cut back by 3 bases and J by 0 bases. CDR1 LNHDA and CDR2 SQIVND come from the germline V gene (reference sequence). The CDR3 has 19 residues. This CDR3 reads CASSIAGLAGGPYQETQYF. The CDR3 nucleotides are TGTGCCAGTAGTATTGCCGGACTAGCGGGAGGCCCGTACCAAGAGACCCAGTACTTC.

The genes are TRBV5-1 and TRBJ1-1, with TRBD1 identical over 10 bases. The CDR3 consists of 13 residues. CDR1 is SGHRS, CDR2 YFSETQ, per germline. Trimming removed 5 bases from V and 8 bases from J; junction bases left unmatched: 6. CDR3 nucleotide sequence: TGCGCCAGCAGGGAAGGGACAGGGGAGGAAGCTTTCTTT. Translated, it gives CASREGTGEEAFF.

The chain has TRBV12-3 or TRBV12-4 and TRBJ2-7, with 9 bases aligning to TRBD2. This CDR3 has 14 residues. V lost 3 bases and J lost 5; bases outside the gene matches: 5. The CDR3 protein is CASSLATSGHEQYF. DNA of the CDR3: TGTGCCAGCAGTTTGGCGACTAGCGGCCACGAGCAGTACTTC.

There are a few counts of this clonotype. The chain employs TRBV2 and TRBJ2-7; 8 bases agree with TRBD1. Germline trimming cut 6 bases from V and 7 bases from J; bases unmatched to any gene: 14. CDR1 is SNHLY and CDR2 is FYNNEI in the germline V gene. CDR3 length equals 15 residues. CDR3 residues: CASSAVTGGRGEQYF. In DNA form, the CDR3 reads TGTGCCAGCAGCGCCGTCACAGGGGGGCGAGGGGAGCAGTACTTC.

The sample holds many counts of this clonotype. This rearrangement joins TRBV20-1 to TRBJ2-2, with D perhaps TRBD2 (6 bases). CDR3 length: 12 amino acids. Trimming took 6 bases from V and 6 from J, leaving 11 bases between them. The V gene's germline CDR1 is DFQATT and CDR2 SNEGSKA (reference sequence). CDR3 sequence (DNA): TGCAGTGCCACTAGCCCTCCCGGGGAGCTGTTTTTT. Translation: CSATSPPGELFF.

This clonotype was counted many times. The genes are TRBV6-6 and TRBJ1-1; D is unresolved. Germline loops: CDR1 MNHNY, CDR2 SVGAGI (reference sequence). The CDR3 contains 13 residues. V lost 7 bases, J lost 3 bases, and 12 bases lay in between. CDR3 in DNA: TGTGCCAGCACTCTTAGCCCCGACACTGAAGCTTTCTTT. Translating it yields CASTLSPDTEAFF.

In regard to this clonotype: A read error may account for a junction end that differs from germline. This chain uses TRBV7-8 with TRBJ2-5; the D gene is possibly TRBD2 (6 bases). CDR3 size: 16 residues. Germline loops: CDR1 SGHVS, CDR2 FQNEAQ. The CDR3 is CASSLMASEESETQYF. In DNA, the CDR3 is TGCGCCAGCAGCCTTATGGCTAGCGAAGAGTCGGAGACCCAGTACTTC.

CDR3 residues: CATRTGGTDTQYF. CDR3 coding DNA: TGTGCCACCAGAACGGGAGGCACAGATACGCAGTATTTT. The chain recombines TRBV2 with TRBJ2-3; possible D gene TRBD2, 6 bases. CDR3 size: 13 residues. Trimming removed 10 bases at V and 1 base at J, with 12 bases between. Germline-derived CDR1 and CDR2 are SNHLY and FYNNEI.

This clonotype was recorded many times. This chain uses TRBV29-1 with TRBJ1-6; 7 bases agree with TRBD1. CDR1 SQVTM and CDR2 ANQGSEA come from the germline V gene. This CDR3 comprises 14 residues. V lost 6 bases to trimming and J lost 10 bases; unmatched junction nucleotides: 12. CDR3 region: CSVSGGDRESPLHF. In nucleotides, the CDR3 is TGCAGCGTCTCTGGAGGGGACAGAGAATCACCCCTCCACTTT.

The gene calls are TRBV12-3 or TRBV12-4 and TRBJ1-6, with a possible D match to TRBD1 (6 bases). Trimming left V 5 bases short and J 9 bases short, with 17 bases between. The length of the CDR3 is 15 residues. Here the CDR3 reads CASSALGAGVSPLHF. CDR3 DNA: TGTGCCAGCAGTGCGTTGGGGGCTGGGGTTTCACCCCTCCACTTT.

This clonotype occurred a few times. The rearrangement joins TRBV12-3 or TRBV12-4 to TRBJ2-5; 8 bases align to TRBD2. This CDR3 has 13 amino acids. Trimming removed 6 bases from V and 0 bases from J; junction bases left unmatched: 0. The CDR3 nucleotides read TGTGCCAGCAGGACTAGCGACCAAGAGACCCAGTACTTC. Residues: CASRTSDQETQYF.

The rearrangement links TRBV5-1 to TRBJ2-7, with 8 bases fitting TRBD2. The germline CDR1 and CDR2 sequences are SGHRS and YFSETQ. The V segment lost 4 bases and the J segment 4 bases; nucleotides outside the gene matches: 10. The CDR3 loop spans 15 amino acids. The CDR3 reads CASSPDSGILYEQYF. The CDR3 coding sequence is TGCGCCAGCAGCCCGGATAGCGGGATCTTGTACGAGCAGTACTTC.

This clonotype came up a few times. The gene calls are TRBV12-3 or TRBV12-4 and TRBJ1-2; perhaps TRBD1 as D (6 bases). This CDR3 is built from 15 residues. V was pared by 3 bases and J by 4 bases, with 15 bases between. The CDR3: CASSLFGGDPYGYTF. The CDR3 DNA follows: TGTGCCAGCAGTTTGTTTGGGGGCGATCCCTATGGCTACACCTTC.

There are many counts of this clonotype. This chain links TRBV10-3 with TRBJ1-6; the match to TRBD1 covers 8 bases. The CDR3 is made up of 12 amino acids. The germline V gene has CDR1 ENHRY and CDR2 SYGVKD. Trimming removed 10 bases from V and 10 bases from J; junction bases left unmatched: 6. DNA for the CDR3: TGTGCCACCGGGACAGGTGGATCACCCCTCCACTTT. It yields the protein CATGTGGSPLHF.

This clonotype was seen only a few times. The V gene is TRBV9, the J gene TRBJ2-7, with D perhaps TRBD1 (5 bases). V lost 4 bases and J 6 bases, leaving 20 bases between the germline ends. This CDR3 has 15 residues. CDR1 and CDR2 from the germline V gene are SGDLS and YYNGEE. The CDR3 spells CASSTSGGRAGEQYF. In nucleotides, the CDR3 is TGTGCCAGCAGCACCTCAGGCGGCAGGGCTGGCGAGCAGTACTTC.

In its sample, this clonotype was seen many times. The V gene is TRBV2, the J gene TRBJ1-1; D gene unclear. The germline V gene has CDR1 SNHLY and CDR2 FYNNEI. With 7 bases removed from V and 2 bases from J, the gap between germline ends came to 8 bases. CDR3 size: 12 residues. DNA for the CDR3: TGTGCCAGCATGCGTCCTAACACTGAAGCTTTCTTT. Translated: CASMRPNTEAFF.

The V call is TRBV7-2, the J call TRBJ2-5; D is perhaps TRBD2 (6 bases). This CDR3 comprises 14 residues. The ends were cut back, 1 base at V and 9 bases at J, with 15 bases in the middle. The germline CDR1 and CDR2 sequences are SGHTA and FQGNSA. CDR3 nucleotides: TGTGCCAGCAGCTTAGGTGCGGGGTCGGGGCCCCAGTACTTC. As protein: CASSLGAGSGPQYF. Based on the CDR3 plus reference TRBV7-2 and TRBJ2-5, the full variable domain is GAGVSQSPSNKVTEKGKDVELRCDPISGHTALYWYRQSLGQGLEFLIYFQGNSAPDKSGLPSDRFSAERTGGSVSTLTIQRTQQEDSAVYLCASSLGAGSGPQYFGPGTRLLVL.

This chain joins TRBV10-2 and TRBJ2-7; 8 nucleotides align to TRBD2. V was pared by 3 bases and J by 7 bases, with 8 bases of the junction left unmatched. The CDR3 is 14 amino acids. Germline values: CDR1 WSHSY, CDR2 SAAADI. The CDR3 loop reads CASSETVGGGEQYF. The CDR3 DNA sequence: TGCGCCAGCAGTGAAACAGTCGGGGGGGGAGAGCAGTACTTC.

This clonotype was seen a handful of times. The chain couples TRBV2 to TRBJ2-2; the match to TRBD2 covers 11 bases. The J segment lost 0 bases and the V segment lost 8 bases, leaving 5 bases of the junction unmatched. Germline V gives CDR1 SNHLY, CDR2 FYNNEI. The CDR3 is made up of 16 amino acids. The CDR3, as DNA: TGTGCCAGCGGGCGACTAGCGGGACCGAACACCGGGGAGCTGTTTTTT. This gives the protein CASGRLAGPNTGELFF.

V and J are TRBV25-1 and TRBJ2-5; TRBD2 aligns across 11 bases. The J segment lost 4 bases and the V segment lost 2 bases, leaving 6 bases of the junction unmatched. The CDR3 runs 16 residues. The germline V gene encodes CDR1 MGHDK and CDR2 SYGVNS. Here the CDR3 reads CASSEGVGLAGETQYF. CDR3 coding DNA: TGTGCCAGCAGTGAAGGGGTAGGACTAGCGGGAGAGACCCAGTACTTC.

This clonotype was seen a handful of times. CDR3 in amino acids: CASSPGTGLGTQYF. CDR3 nucleotides: TGTGCCAGCAGTCCTGGGACCGGGCTGGGGACCCAGTACTTC. The chain couples TRBV12-3 or TRBV12-4 to TRBJ2-5; D might be TRBD1 or TRBD2, each matching 5 bases. CDR3 length equals 14 residues. V was trimmed by 5 bases and J by 7 bases, leaving 17 bases between them.

This clonotype was found many times. The rearrangement joins TRBV15 to TRBJ1-2; 9 bases agree with TRBD1. V shed 0 bases and J 8 bases; nucleotides not matched to a gene: 7. Germline V gene data show CDR1 as LNHNV and CDR2 as YYDKDF (reference sequence). The CDR3 has 15 amino acids. CDR3 in DNA: TGTGCCACCAGCAGAGAAATTGGGACAGGGACCGGCTACACCTTC. It yields the protein CATSREIGTGTGYTF. The full variable domain, with the rest looked up from reference TRBV15 and TRBJ1-2, is DAMVIQNPRYQVTQFGKPVTLSCSQTLNHNVMYWYQQKSSQAPKLLFHYYDKDFNNEADTPDNFQSRRPNTSFCFLDIRSPGLGDTAMYLCATSREIGTGTGYTFGSGTRLTVV.

This chain links TRBV11-3 with TRBJ2-7; D is unresolved. The CDR3 spans 14 residues. The germline V and J ends were trimmed by 4 bases and 1 base, with 11 bases remaining between them. Germline V gene sequence: CDR1 SGHNT, CDR2 YENEEA. CDR3: CASSWMDGSYEQYF. In nucleotides, the CDR3 is TGTGCCAGCAGCTGGATGGACGGGTCCTACGAGCAGTACTTC.

This chain joins TRBV6-4 and TRBJ2-7, with 7 bases identical to TRBD1. This CDR3 region has 19 residues. With V trimmed by 3 bases and J by 3 bases, 20 bases remained unmatched. The germline CDR1 and CDR2 sequences are MRHNA and SNTAGT. CDR3 bases: TGTGCCAGCAGTGATCGACAGGGAACCATCCGCCGTACGGTCTACGAGCAGTACTTC. This codes for CASSDRQGTIRRTVYEQYF.

Only a few counts were recorded for this clonotype. The chain couples TRBV7-2 to TRBJ1-3, with a tentative D call TRBD1 (5 bases). V was pared by 5 bases and J by 7 bases, with 12 bases between. Germline assignment: CDR1 SGHTA and CDR2 FQGNSA. This CDR3 contains 13 residues. The DNA for the CDR3 is TGTGCCAGCAGCCAAGAGGGGTATAACACCATATATTTT. It encodes CASSQEGYNTIYF.

The chain combines TRBV19 with TRBJ2-5, with D perhaps matching TRBD2 (6 bases). This CDR3 is built from 15 residues. The germline gives CDR1 LNHDA, CDR2 SQIVND (reference sequence). Trimming cost V 5 bases and J 5 bases, with 18 bases left between them. DNA for the CDR3: TGTGCCAGTAGTCCCCGGGACTCCAGGGCCGAGACCCAGTACTTC. This translates into CASSPRDSRAETQYF.